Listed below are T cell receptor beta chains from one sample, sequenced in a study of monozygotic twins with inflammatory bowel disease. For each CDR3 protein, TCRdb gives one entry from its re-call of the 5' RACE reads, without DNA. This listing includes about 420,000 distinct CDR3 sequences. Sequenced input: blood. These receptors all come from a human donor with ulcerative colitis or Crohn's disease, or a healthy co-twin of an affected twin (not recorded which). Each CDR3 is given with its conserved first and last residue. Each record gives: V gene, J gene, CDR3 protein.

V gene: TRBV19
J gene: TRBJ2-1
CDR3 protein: CASSAALGNEQFF

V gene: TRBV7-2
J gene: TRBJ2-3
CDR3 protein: CASSLARGLAGVDTQYF

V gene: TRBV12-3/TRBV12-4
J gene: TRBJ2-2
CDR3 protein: CASTYSGGPPGELFF

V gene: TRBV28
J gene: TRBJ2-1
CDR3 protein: CASRPGQAHNEQFF

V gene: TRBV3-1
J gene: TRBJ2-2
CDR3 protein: CASSQSDWRGELFF

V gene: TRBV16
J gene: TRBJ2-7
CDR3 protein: CASSQTYEQYF

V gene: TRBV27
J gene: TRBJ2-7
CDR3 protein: CASSFAAATLPEQYF

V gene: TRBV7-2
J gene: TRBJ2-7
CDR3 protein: CASSLEVSVYEQYF

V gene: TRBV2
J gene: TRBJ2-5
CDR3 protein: CASRHRDGNQETQYF

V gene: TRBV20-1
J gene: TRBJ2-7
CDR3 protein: CSARMQSSFEQYF

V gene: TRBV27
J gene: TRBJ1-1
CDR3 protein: CASSLSGRGGTEAFF

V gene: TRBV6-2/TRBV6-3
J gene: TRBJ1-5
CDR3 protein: CASSWNDRVELYSNQPQHF

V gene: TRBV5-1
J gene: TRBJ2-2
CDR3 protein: CASSPQLAVNGELFF

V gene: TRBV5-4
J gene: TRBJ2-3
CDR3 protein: CASSSGTSGRNTDTQYF

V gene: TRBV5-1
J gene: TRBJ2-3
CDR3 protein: CASSPSASGTDTQYF

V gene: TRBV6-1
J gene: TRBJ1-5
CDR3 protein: CASSRQLNQPQHF

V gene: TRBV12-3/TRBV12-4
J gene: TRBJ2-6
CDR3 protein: CASSLGETGANVLTF

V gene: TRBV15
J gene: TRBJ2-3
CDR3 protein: CATGLADTDTQYF

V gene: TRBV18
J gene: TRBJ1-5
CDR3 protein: CASSRAGAMGNQPQHF

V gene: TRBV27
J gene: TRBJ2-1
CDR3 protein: CAGGRGQDEQFF

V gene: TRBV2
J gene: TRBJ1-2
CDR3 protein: CASSERDGGYTF

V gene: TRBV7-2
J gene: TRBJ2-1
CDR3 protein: CASSLTPPQEQFF

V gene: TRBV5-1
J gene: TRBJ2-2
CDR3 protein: CASSLTLTTGELFF

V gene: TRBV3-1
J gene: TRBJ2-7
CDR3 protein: CASSWTGGDEQYF

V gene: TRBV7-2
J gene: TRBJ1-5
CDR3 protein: CASSLEAISNQPQHF

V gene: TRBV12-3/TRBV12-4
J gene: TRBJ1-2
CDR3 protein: CASTATGAYGYTF

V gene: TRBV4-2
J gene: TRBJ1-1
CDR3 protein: CASSQEQGTYTEAFF

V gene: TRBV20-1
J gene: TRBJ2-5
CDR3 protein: CSVQGSVGETQYF

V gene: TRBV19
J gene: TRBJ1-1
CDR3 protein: CASSIDLRQVNTEAFF

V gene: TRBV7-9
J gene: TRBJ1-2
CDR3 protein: CASSSTGPPYGYTF

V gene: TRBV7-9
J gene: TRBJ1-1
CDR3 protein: CASSLASWVTEAFF

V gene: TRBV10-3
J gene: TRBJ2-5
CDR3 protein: CAISPAGGQETQYF

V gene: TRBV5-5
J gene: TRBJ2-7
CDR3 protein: CASSTTGTGASEQYF

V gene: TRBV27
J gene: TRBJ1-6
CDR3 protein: CASSGPGDRGLNSPLHF

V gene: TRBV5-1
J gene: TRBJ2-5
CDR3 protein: CASSPGTGAGAQYF

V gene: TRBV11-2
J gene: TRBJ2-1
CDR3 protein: CASSVSGINEQFF

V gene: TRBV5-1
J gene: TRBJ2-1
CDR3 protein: CASSLVGQRSSYNEQFF

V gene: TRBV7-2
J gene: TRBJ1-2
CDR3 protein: CASSFSPGVGYTF

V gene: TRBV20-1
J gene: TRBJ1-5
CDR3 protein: CSASPGSGTNQPQHF

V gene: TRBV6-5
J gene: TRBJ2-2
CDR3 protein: CASSLTSDPNTGELSF

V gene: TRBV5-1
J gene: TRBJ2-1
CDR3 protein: CASGYSGEQFF

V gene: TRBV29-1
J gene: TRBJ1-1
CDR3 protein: CSVDTRVRNTEAFF

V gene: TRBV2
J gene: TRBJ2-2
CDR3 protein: CASSSVGNTGELFF

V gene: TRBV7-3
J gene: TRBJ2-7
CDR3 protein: CVSSLSGGDSYEQYF

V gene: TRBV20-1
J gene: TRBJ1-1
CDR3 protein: CSAGSLLSNTEAFF

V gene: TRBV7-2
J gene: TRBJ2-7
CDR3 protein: CASSLAHGRLTSYEQYF

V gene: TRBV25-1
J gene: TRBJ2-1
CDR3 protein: CASSELLAGVLDEQFF

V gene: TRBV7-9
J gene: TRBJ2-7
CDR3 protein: CASSLFTQSSYEQYF

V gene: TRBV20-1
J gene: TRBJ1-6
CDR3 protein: CSAKRPASYNSPLHF

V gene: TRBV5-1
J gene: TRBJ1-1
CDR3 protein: CASKQGRPRTEAFF

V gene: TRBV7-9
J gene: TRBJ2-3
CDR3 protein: CASQLAGADTQYF

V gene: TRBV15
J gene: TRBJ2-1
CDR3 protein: CATSREGASWGNEQFF

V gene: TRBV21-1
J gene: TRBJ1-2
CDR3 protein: CASSYPKEAYGYTF

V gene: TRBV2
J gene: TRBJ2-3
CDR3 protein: CASTSGTRTDTQYF

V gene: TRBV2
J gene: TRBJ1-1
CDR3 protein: CASSQGAIIRTEAFF

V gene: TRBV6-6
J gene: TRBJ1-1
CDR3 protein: CASSYGSGAFF

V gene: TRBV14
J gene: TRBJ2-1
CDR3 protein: CASSQIPWGWTLTGNEQFF

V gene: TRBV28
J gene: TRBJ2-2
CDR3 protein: CASRATGTVNTGELFF